The 22 T cell receptor beta chains below all came from one sample that was sequenced in a study of cytomegalovirus exposure and HLA in healthy donors. The study ran its PCR with 60 Vbeta and 13 Jbeta primers. Clones were read by immunoSEQ multiplex PCR, and TCRdb kept only the in-frame ones, dropping some. The sample records about 190,000 clones, roughly 80% being singletons. Input material: PBMCs. These receptors were obtained from a woman younger than 45 in good health and CMV-seropositive.

This chain connects TRBV6-1 to TRBJ2-7, with 8 bases fitting TRBD1. Germline trimming cut 6 bases from V and 2 bases from J; bases unmatched to any gene: 6. The germline V gene has CDR1 MNHNS and CDR2 SASEGT. The CDR3 consists of 14 residues. CDR3: CASRLTGVPYEQYF. In DNA form, the CDR3 reads TGTGCCAGCAGGCTGACAGGGGTTCCCTACGAGCAGTACTTC.

The rearrangement uses TRBV11-2 and TRBJ2-7; 12 nucleotides align to TRBD2. The CDR3 runs 17 residues. Germline assignment: CDR1 SGHAT and CDR2 FQNNGV. V dropped 0 bases and J dropped 3; count of bases not matched to a gene: 6. As DNA, the CDR3 is TGTGCCAGCAGCTTAGAAAGGGGACTAGCGGGCGACTACGAGCAGTACTTC. Its translation is CASSLERGLAGDYEQYF.

The chain recombines TRBV6-1 with TRBJ2-7, with 8 bases that match TRBD1. This CDR3 contains 12 residues. Germline V gene data show CDR1 as MNHNS and CDR2 as SASEGT. Trimming took 10 bases from V and 2 from J; bases not matched to a gene: 4. The CDR3 DNA reads TGTGCCACGACAGGGGTGACCTACGAGCAGTACTTC. Translating gives CATTGVTYEQYF.

This chain uses TRBV28 with TRBJ2-7, with 9 bases lining up with TRBD2. The CDR3 length is 17 residues. Germline trimming cut 6 bases from V and 0 bases from J; bases unmatched to any gene: 12. Germline V CDR1 and CDR2: MDHEN, SYDVKM. CDR3: CASRTPYSSGISYEQYF. The CDR3 DNA follows: TGTGCCAGCAGGACGCCTTACTCTAGCGGGATCTCCTACGAGCAGTACTTC.

For this clone: The junction shows a germline mismatch at one end, possibly a read error. The chain recombines TRBV7-6 with TRBJ1-4; D not resolved. The CDR3 consists of 15 residues. CDR1 is SGHVS and CDR2 is FNYEAQ in the germline V gene. CDR3 in DNA: TGTGCCAGCGGCTTAGACCCGGGATTAAATGAAAAACTGTTTTTT. Amino acids: CASGLDPGLNEKLFF.

A note on this clone: Other DNA sequences in the same sample also yield this CDR3. The V call is TRBV5-1, the J call TRBJ2-1; 9 bases line up with TRBD2. CDR1 and CDR2 from the germline V gene are SGHRS and YFSETQ. V gave up 5 bases and J gave up 4 bases; unmatched junction bases: 4. This CDR3 contains 14 residues. The CDR3 DNA reads as TGCGCCAGCAGTCCGGCGGGGGGGTACAATGAGCAGTTCTTC. Translating gives CASSPAGGYNEQFF.

The CDR3 sequence: CASSPTSGITDTQYF. CDR3 nucleotides: TGCGCCAGCAGCCCCACTAGCGGAATCACAGATACGCAGTATTTT. The rearrangement uses TRBV5-1 and TRBJ2-3, with 8 bases aligning to TRBD2. Germline loops: CDR1 SGHRS, CDR2 YFSETQ. The junction had 6 bases not matched to a gene; V was cut back by 4 bases and J by 2 bases. The CDR3 totals 15 residues.

To note about this clone: Other DNA sequences in this sample translate to the same CDR3. The chain combines TRBV7-2 with TRBJ2-1; 7 bases agree with TRBD2. The CDR3 runs to 13 residues. In germline, CDR1 is SGHTA, CDR2 FQGNSA. Trimming at V came to 5 bases and at J to 4 bases, leaving 2 bases not matched to a gene. CDR3 sequence (DNA): TGTGCCAGCAGCCTTAGCGGGTACAATGAGCAGTTCTTC. As protein: CASSLSGYNEQFF.

The rearrangement links TRBV29-1 to TRBJ1-2; 8 bases agree with TRBD1. This CDR3 is built from 14 residues. Germline lookup yields CDR1 SQVTM and CDR2 ANQGSEA. V dropped 6 bases and J dropped 4; count of bases not matched to a gene: 10. The CDR3 loop is CSVPLGQGAYGYTF. CDR3 in DNA: TGCAGCGTGCCCCTCGGACAGGGCGCCTATGGCTACACCTTC. The full variable domain, its missing parts supplied by reference TRBV29-1 and TRBJ1-2, is SAVISQKPSRDICQRGTSLTIQCQVDSQVTMMFWYRQQPGQSLTLIATANQGSEATYESGFVIDKFPISRPNLTFSTLTVSNMSPEDSSIYLCSVPLGQGAYGYTFGSGTRLTVV.

This chain uses TRBV5-1 with TRBJ1-1; no firm D call. V was pared by 4 bases and J by 3 bases, with 13 bases between. This CDR3 spans 14 amino acids. Germline V gene sequence: CDR1 SGHRS, CDR2 YFSETQ. CDR3 in amino acids: CASSTDSRDTEAFF. The CDR3 DNA reads TGCGCCAGCAGCACCGACTCGAGGGACACTGAAGCTTTCTTT.

Only one count was recorded for this clone. CDR3 loop: CASSVPGQNSPLHF. The CDR3 DNA follows: TGTGCCAGCAGCGTCCCCGGACAGAATTCACCCCTCCACTTT. The genes are TRBV9 and TRBJ1-6; D perhaps matches TRBD1 (6 bases). There are 14 residues in the CDR3. The ends were cut back, 2 bases at V and 7 bases at J, with 10 bases in the middle. Germline V gene data show CDR1 as SGDLS and CDR2 as YYNGEE.

The genes are TRBV6-1 and TRBJ2-1, with 9 bases identical to TRBD1. The germline CDR1 and CDR2 sequences are MNHNS and SASEGT. Trimming cost V 6 bases and J 4 bases; bases outside gene matches: 7. This CDR3 is 15 amino acids long. CDR3: CASSVEGTGYNEQFF. The DNA for the CDR3 is TGTGCCAGCAGCGTCGAGGGGACAGGGTACAATGAGCAGTTCTTC.

This clone was seen a handful of times. This rearrangement joins TRBV28 to TRBJ1-2; no reliable D call. The germline V gene encodes CDR1 MDHEN and CDR2 SYDVKM. Trimming removed 6 bases at V and 4 bases at J, with 6 bases between. The CDR3 sequence is 11 residues long. CDR3 nucleotide sequence: TGTGCCAGCAGCCTCAGCTATGGCTACACCTTC. Translating it yields CASSLSYGYTF.

The sample holds a few counts of this clone. V and J are TRBV2 and TRBJ1-4; tentative D call: TRBD1 (6 bases). CDR3 length equals 14 residues. In germline, CDR1 is SNHLY, CDR2 FYNNEI. V was trimmed by 6 bases and J by 2 bases, leaving 10 bases between them. CDR3 region: CASSRGPTNEKLFF. Written as DNA, the CDR3 is TGTGCCAGCAGCAGGGGACCCACTAATGAAAAACTGTTTTTT.

V and J are TRBV19 and TRBJ2-7; D perhaps matches TRBD1 (5 bases). The CDR3 covers 12 residues. V lost 3 bases to trimming and J lost 6 bases, with 9 bases between them. The germline V gene encodes CDR1 LNHDA and CDR2 SQIVND (reference sequence). The CDR3 nucleotides are TGTGCCAGTAGTATGGCAGGGATCGAGCAGTACTTC. This sequence encodes CASSMAGIEQYF.

The chain recombines TRBV5-1 with TRBJ1-1; 9 bases align to TRBD1. From germline, CDR1 is SGHRS and CDR2 YFSETQ. V was pared by 4 bases and J by 3 bases, with 7 bases of the junction left unmatched. The CDR3 length is 15 residues. In DNA form, the CDR3 reads TGCGCCAGCAGCCCTGGGGACAGGGTGGACACTGAAGCTTTCTTT. This codes for CASSPGDRVDTEAFF. Based on the CDR3 plus reference TRBV5-1 and TRBJ1-1, the full variable domain is KAGVTQTPRYLIKTRGQQVTLSCSPISGHRSVSWYQQTPGQGLQFLFEYFSETQRNKGNFPGRFSGRQFSNSRSEMNVSTLELGDSALYLCASSPGDRVDTEAFFGQGTRLTVV.

CDR3 protein: CSTSAGPNTEAFF. In nucleotides, the CDR3 is TGCAGCACATCCGCGGGACCTAACACTGAAGCTTTCTTT. The genes are TRBV29-1 and TRBJ1-1; tentatively, D is TRBD1 (5 bases). CDR1 and CDR2 (germline): SQVTM, ANQGSEA. There are 13 residues in the CDR3. V lost 8 bases and J lost 2, with 15 bases in between.

The chain uses TRBV5-4 and TRBJ1-1; no clear D. The CDR3 is 14 amino acids. V gave up 0 bases and J gave up 4 bases, with 10 bases separating them. Germline V gene sequence: CDR1 SGHNT, CDR2 YYREEE (reference sequence). This CDR3 is CASSLEGRATEAFF. DNA of the CDR3: TGTGCCAGCAGCTTGGAAGGGCGGGCCACTGAAGCTTTCTTT.

The chain uses TRBV28 and TRBJ1-1; no firm D call. The V gene's germline CDR1 is MDHEN and CDR2 SYDVKM. V lost 4 bases to trimming and J lost 4 bases, with 16 bases between them. The CDR3 contains 15 residues. The CDR3 reads CASSYGLGLFTEAFF. The CDR3 coding sequence is TGTGCCAGCAGTTACGGACTGGGTCTGTTCACTGAAGCTTTCTTT.

The chain is built from TRBV9 and TRBJ2-1, with D tentatively TRBD2 (5 bases). V was trimmed by 4 bases and J by 2 bases, leaving 13 bases between them. Germline V gives CDR1 SGDLS, CDR2 YYNGEE. The length of the CDR3 is 15 residues. The CDR3: CASSHSQRTYNEQFF. For the CDR3, the DNA is TGTGCCAGCAGCCACTCCCAGCGGACCTACAATGAGCAGTTCTTC.

This clone has just a few counts. The chain has TRBV6-6 and TRBJ1-5; D ambiguous. V lost 0 bases and J 4 bases, leaving 10 bases between the germline ends. Germline V lookup: CDR1 MNHNY, CDR2 SVGAGI (reference sequence). The CDR3 is 15 amino acids. This chain's CDR3 is CASSYSRRENQPQHF. DNA of the CDR3: TGTGCCAGCAGTTACTCGAGGCGGGAAAATCAGCCCCAGCATTTT.

On this clone itself: Other DNA sequences in the sample encode the same CDR3. V is TRBV7-2 and J is TRBJ2-7; 7 bases fit TRBD2. From germline, CDR1 is SGHTA and CDR2 FQGNSA. V lost 7 bases and J lost 2; bases outside the gene matches: 17. The CDR3 loop spans 17 amino acids. In DNA, the CDR3 is TGTGCCAGCACCCCCCGGGGACTGGCGGGAGCCCCCTACGAGCAGTACTTC. Amino acids: CASTPRGLAGAPYEQYF.